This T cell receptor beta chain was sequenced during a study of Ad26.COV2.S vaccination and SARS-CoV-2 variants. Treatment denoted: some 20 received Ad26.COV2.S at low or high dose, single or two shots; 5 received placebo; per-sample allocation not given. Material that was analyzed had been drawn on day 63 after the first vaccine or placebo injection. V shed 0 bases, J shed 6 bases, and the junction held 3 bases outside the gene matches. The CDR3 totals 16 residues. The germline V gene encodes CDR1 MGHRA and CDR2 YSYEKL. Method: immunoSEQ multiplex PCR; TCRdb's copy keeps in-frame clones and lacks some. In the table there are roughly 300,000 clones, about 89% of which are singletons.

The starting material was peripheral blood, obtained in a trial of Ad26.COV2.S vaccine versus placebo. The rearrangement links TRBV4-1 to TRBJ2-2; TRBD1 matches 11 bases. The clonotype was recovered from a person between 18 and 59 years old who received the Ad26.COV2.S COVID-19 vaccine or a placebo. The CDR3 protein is CASSQDWTGGPGELFF. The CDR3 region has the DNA TGCGCCAGCAGCCAAGATTGGACAGGGGGCCCCGGGGAGCTGTTTTTT.